This entry lists 2 T cell receptor beta chains sequenced from one sample in a study of shared clonotypes between healthy human individuals. Repertoires were generated with immunoSEQ multiplex PCR, while TCRdb's copy carries only in-frame clones and drops some. The data contain around 1 million clones, around 80% of them singletons. Sequencing used memory CD4+ T cells sorted from blood. The subset is: CD45RA-negative fraction. Receptors originate from a man aged 18 to 35 in good health.

The genes are TRBV27 and TRBJ2-5, with D tentatively TRBD2 (5 bases). The CDR3 totals 18 residues. The V gene lost 0 bases and the J gene lost 4 bases, with 21 bases spanning the gap. Germline-derived CDR1 and CDR2 are MNHEY and SMNVEV (reference sequence). The CDR3 protein is CASSLSYPSSGWRETQYF. CDR3 in DNA: TGTGCCAGCAGTTTATCGTATCCTAGCTCGGGTTGGAGAGAGACCCAGTACTTC.

As to this clone: Other nucleotide sequences in the sample specify the same CDR3. This sequence joins TRBV18 and TRBJ1-1; D remains unclear. Trimming shortened V by 2 bases and J by 7 bases, and 8 bases separated the two germline ends. This CDR3 region has 12 residues. Germline CDR1 and CDR2: KGHSH and LQKENI. CDR3 in amino acids: CASSPAQNEAFF. For the CDR3, the DNA is TGTGCCAGCTCACCAGCCCAGAATGAAGCTTTCTTT.